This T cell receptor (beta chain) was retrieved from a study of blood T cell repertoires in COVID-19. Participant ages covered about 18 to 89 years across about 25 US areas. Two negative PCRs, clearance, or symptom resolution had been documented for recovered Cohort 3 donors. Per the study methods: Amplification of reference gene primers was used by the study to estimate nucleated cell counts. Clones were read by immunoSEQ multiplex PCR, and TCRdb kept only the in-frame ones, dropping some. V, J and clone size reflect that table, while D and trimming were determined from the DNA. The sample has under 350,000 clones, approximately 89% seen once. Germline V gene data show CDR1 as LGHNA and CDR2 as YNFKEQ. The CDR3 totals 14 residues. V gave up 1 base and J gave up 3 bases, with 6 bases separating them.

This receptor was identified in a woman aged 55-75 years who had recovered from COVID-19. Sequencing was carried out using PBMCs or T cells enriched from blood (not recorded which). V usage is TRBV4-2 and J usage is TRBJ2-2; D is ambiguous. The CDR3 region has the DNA TGTGCCAGCAGCCAAGGCGCGGACACCGGGGAGCTGTTTTTT. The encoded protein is CASSQGADTGELFF.